Listed below are T cell receptor beta chains from one sample, sequenced in a study of T cell repertoires in cytomegalovirus infection. Via MiXCR, TCRdb re-called the reads, giving one row per CDR3 protein. The sample consists of nearly 550,000 distinct CDR3 sequences, about 15% of them appearing once. The sample was CD8+ T cells from PBMCs. These receptors were obtained from a human donor in good health (CMV status not recorded). Some clones in this sample may be carry-over from other donors' samples. Both conserved end residues are part of each CDR3. Fields, in order: D gene, J gene, clone size, V gene, CDR3 protein, CDR3 DNA. A D gene is named only where the DNA matches it firmly. Clone size is stated in some rows and not others, as once, few, many or a class when expanded.

d_call: -; j_call: TRBJ1-1; clone_size: -; v_call: TRBV20-1; cdr3_aa: CSARPTGFVTEAFF; cdr3_nt: TGCAGTGCTAGGCCCACAGGGTTCGTCACTGAAGCTTTCTTT
d_call: -; j_call: TRBJ2-7; clone_size: -; v_call: TRBV28; cdr3_aa: CASTPISSYEQYF; cdr3_nt: TGTGCCAGCACCCCAATTAGCTCCTACGAGCAGTACTTC
d_call: TRBD2; j_call: TRBJ2-1; clone_size: few; v_call: TRBV24-1; cdr3_aa: CATSDLGTSGRLGSYNEQFF; cdr3_nt: TGTGCCACCAGTGATCTGGGGACTAGCGGGAGATTGGGGTCCTACAATGAGCAGTTCTTC
d_call: -; j_call: TRBJ2-1; clone_size: many; v_call: TRBV29-1; cdr3_aa: CSVDGGSYNEQFF; cdr3_nt: TGCAGCGTTGATGGGGGCTCCTACAATGAGCAGTTCTTC
d_call: TRBD1; j_call: TRBJ1-6; clone_size: few; v_call: TRBV12-3/TRBV12-4; cdr3_aa: CASSPDRGRNSPLHF; cdr3_nt: TGTGCCAGCAGTCCGGACAGGGGTCGTAATTCACCCCTCCACTTT
d_call: -; j_call: TRBJ2-1; clone_size: -; v_call: TRBV4-1; cdr3_aa: CASSRQGNNEQFF; cdr3_nt: TGCGCCAGCAGCCGCCAGGGGAACAATGAGCAGTTCTTC
d_call: TRBD2; j_call: TRBJ2-1; clone_size: -; v_call: TRBV14; cdr3_aa: CASSPWGGGSYNEQFF; cdr3_nt: TGTGCCAGCAGCCCTTGGGGGGGGGGCTCCTACAATGAGCAGTTCTTC
d_call: -; j_call: TRBJ1-6; clone_size: -; v_call: TRBV6-5; cdr3_aa: CASSYSTAHNSPLHF; cdr3_nt: TGTGCCAGCAGTTACTCGACGGCCCATAATTCACCCCTCCACTTT
d_call: TRBD1; j_call: TRBJ2-3; clone_size: many; v_call: TRBV28; cdr3_aa: CASSLWGTGGDTDTQYF; cdr3_nt: TGTGCCAGCAGTTTATGGGGGACAGGGGGCGACACAGATACGCAGTATTTT
d_call: -; j_call: TRBJ1-1; clone_size: -; v_call: TRBV19; cdr3_aa: CASSTRGRAEAFF; cdr3_nt: TGTGCCAGTAGTACGAGGGGAAGGGCTGAAGCTTTCTTT
d_call: TRBD2; j_call: TRBJ2-5; clone_size: many; v_call: TRBV6-6; cdr3_aa: CASSYSTSGGSQETQYF; cdr3_nt: TGTGCCAGCAGTTACTCCACTAGCGGGGGTTCCCAAGAGACCCAGTACTTC
d_call: -; j_call: TRBJ1-1; clone_size: -; v_call: TRBV6-5; cdr3_aa: CASSYNPRGTEAFF; cdr3_nt: TGTGCCAGCAGTTATAACCCCAGGGGCACTGAAGCTTTCTTT
d_call: -; j_call: TRBJ2-7; clone_size: few; v_call: TRBV27; cdr3_aa: CASSDSVQFYEQYF; cdr3_nt: TGTGCCAGCAGCGACAGCGTTCAATTCTACGAGCAGTACTTC
d_call: -; j_call: TRBJ1-2; clone_size: many; v_call: TRBV7-9; cdr3_aa: CASSLAGGGSRNYGYTF; cdr3_nt: TGTGCCAGCAGCTTAGCTGGTGGGGGCAGTCGCAACTATGGCTACACCTTC
d_call: TRBD2; j_call: TRBJ2-7; clone_size: few; v_call: TRBV30; cdr3_aa: CAWSGVTSDYEQYF; cdr3_nt: TGTGCCTGGAGTGGGGTGACTAGCGACTACGAGCAGTACTTC
d_call: TRBD2; j_call: TRBJ2-3; clone_size: many; v_call: TRBV12-5; cdr3_aa: CASGSTSGNTDTQYF; cdr3_nt: TGTGCTAGTGGCTCGACTAGCGGGAACACAGATACGCAGTATTTT
d_call: -; j_call: TRBJ1-5; clone_size: few; v_call: TRBV7-6; cdr3_aa: CASSHGEGNQPQHF; cdr3_nt: TGTGCCAGCAGCCACGGGGAGGGCAATCAGCCCCAGCATTTT
d_call: -; j_call: TRBJ2-2; clone_size: many; v_call: TRBV7-6; cdr3_aa: CASSPVGGELFF; cdr3_nt: TGTGCCAGCAGCCCGGTGGGCGGGGAGCTGTTTTTT
d_call: -; j_call: TRBJ2-1; clone_size: many; v_call: TRBV27; cdr3_aa: CASSLDVGGVEQFF; cdr3_nt: TGTGCCAGCAGTTTAGATGTTGGCGGGGTTGAGCAGTTCTTC
d_call: TRBD1; j_call: TRBJ2-3; clone_size: many; v_call: TRBV7-2; cdr3_aa: CASSFSVRTGFTDTQYF; cdr3_nt: TGTGCCAGCAGCTTCAGTGTGAGGACAGGGTTCACAGATACGCAGTATTTT
d_call: -; j_call: TRBJ2-2; clone_size: -; v_call: TRBV27; cdr3_aa: CASSPTSPGELFF; cdr3_nt: TGTGCCAGCAGTCCCACTAGTCCCGGGGAGCTGTTTTTT
d_call: -; j_call: TRBJ1-2; clone_size: many; v_call: TRBV7-9; cdr3_aa: CASTHSPARVYGYTF; cdr3_nt: TGTGCCAGCACCCATTCCCCTGCCAGGGTCTATGGCTACACCTTC
d_call: -; j_call: TRBJ2-1; clone_size: few; v_call: TRBV29-1; cdr3_aa: CSVVGGRGSSYNEQFF; cdr3_nt: TGCAGCGTTGTGGGGGGTCGAGGAAGCTCCTACAATGAGCAGTTCTTC
d_call: -; j_call: TRBJ2-1; clone_size: -; v_call: TRBV27; cdr3_aa: CASSLSEDNEQFF; cdr3_nt: TGTGCCAGCAGTTTATCGGAGGATAATGAGCAGTTCTTC
d_call: TRBD2; j_call: TRBJ2-2; clone_size: -; v_call: TRBV24-1; cdr3_aa: CATSERLAGAGELFF; cdr3_nt: TGTGCCACCAGTGAAAGACTAGCGGGGGCCGGGGAGCTGTTTTTT
d_call: TRBD2; j_call: TRBJ2-7; clone_size: many; v_call: TRBV4-1; cdr3_aa: CASSQDVASGRGEQYF; cdr3_nt: TGCGCCAGCAGCCAAGATGTGGCTAGCGGGAGGGGAGAGCAGTACTTC